The T cell receptor (beta chain) under discussion was sequenced for a study of OX40 agonist ivuxolimab in advanced cancers. General study findings and limits: At doses 0.1 to 3.0 mg/kg, CD4+ and CD8+ clones expanded.

The CDR3 runs to 14 residues. V was shortened by 2 bases and J by 1 base, with 8 bases between the two germline ends. The germline gives CDR1 SGHVS, CDR2 FQNEAQ. As concerns this clone: Its antigen is still unknown.

Assay used: immunoSEQ multiplex PCR; TCRdb lists only in-frame clones, some missing. This table has some 19,000 clones, 65% to 85% appearing once. This clonotype was sampled from an adult with an advanced solid tumor such as melanoma, head and neck, liver or kidney cancer. The sample here was CD4+ or CD8+ T cells sorted from blood, taken in a trial of the OX40 agonist ivuxolimab. This sequence joins TRBV7-8 and TRBJ2-5; maybe TRBD1 (5 bases). In nucleotides, the CDR3 is TGTGCCAGCAGCTTATACACAGGCCAAGAGACCCAGTACTTC. It encodes CASSLYTGQETQYF. Supplemented by reference TRBV7-8 and TRBJ2-5, the full variable domain reads GAGVSQSPRYKVAKRGQDVALRCDPISGHVSLFWYQQALGQGPEFLTYFQNEAQLDKSGLPSDRFFAERPEGSVSTLKIQRTQQEDSAVYLCASSLYTGQETQYFGPGTRLLVL.